What follows is one T cell receptor (beta chain) and its context. The entry originates in a study of blood T cell repertoires in COVID-19. On the study more broadly: The United States, Italy and Spain provided the acute and convalescent COVID-19 samples. The analysed material was cDNA or gDNA that came from T cells, B-cell-depleted T cells, or PBMCs.

Here immunoSEQ multiplex PCR was the method, and the copy in TCRdb shows in-frame clones only, minus some. The table includes approximately 190,000 clones, over 75% detected once. Germline V gives CDR1 MNHEY, CDR2 SVGEGT. V lost 2 bases, J lost 3 bases, and 5 bases lay in between. This CDR3 comprises 13 residues. The sequenced material came from peripheral blood. This TCR derives from a man over 45 with acute or convalescent COVID-19. The genes are TRBV6-2 or TRBV6-3 and TRBJ1-3; D not resolved. For the CDR3, the DNA is TGTGCCAGCAGTTACAACATTGGAAACACCATATATTTT. This encodes CASSYNIGNTIYF.